This TCR beta chain appears in the sequencing data of a study of blood T cells in healthy people across ages. CDR1 is SQVTM and CDR2 is ANQGSEA in the germline V gene. There are 12 residues in the CDR3. The V and J ends lost 4 bases and 4 bases respectively, with 10 bases between them. For the second PCR, which ran for about 6 to 11 cycles, a sample-barcoded 5' primer and a J-beta primer mix were used. TCRdb ran MiXCR on the 5' RACE reads and lists one entry per CDR3 protein. This table holds 800,000 to 1,300,000 distinct CDR3 sequences, 25% found once. This clonotype was detected only a few times. The same sample was also used in a study of T cells of mothers and their children. That source reports: Addition of sample barcodes and 2-4 random nucleotides occurred through the M1S primer of the second PCR.

The chain uses TRBV29-1 and TRBJ1-2, with D maybe TRBD1 (6 bases). This receptor was taken from a girl aged 2 to 9 in good health. The sample consisted of blood. The CDR3 sequence is CSVGSGAYGYTF. The CDR3 nucleotides read TGCAGCGTTGGTTCAGGGGCCTATGGCTACACCTTC.